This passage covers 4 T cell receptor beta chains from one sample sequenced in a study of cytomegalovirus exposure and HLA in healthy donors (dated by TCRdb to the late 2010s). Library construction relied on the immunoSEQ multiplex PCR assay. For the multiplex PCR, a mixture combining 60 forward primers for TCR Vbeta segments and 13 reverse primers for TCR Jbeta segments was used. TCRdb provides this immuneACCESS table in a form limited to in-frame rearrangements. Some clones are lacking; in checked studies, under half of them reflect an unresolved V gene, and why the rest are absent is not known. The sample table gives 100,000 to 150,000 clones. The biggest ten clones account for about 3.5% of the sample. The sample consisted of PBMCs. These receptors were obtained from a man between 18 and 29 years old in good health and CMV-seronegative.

The CDR3 region is CASSVGSGTGGFNEQFF. CDR3 nucleotide sequence: TGTGCCAGCAGCGTAGGTTCTGGGACAGGGGGTTTCAATGAGCAGTTCTTC. V is TRBV9 and J is TRBJ2-1; the match to TRBD1 covers 11 bases. Germline loops: CDR1 SGDLS, CDR2 YYNGEE. The V gene end was trimmed by 0 bases and the J gene end by 6 bases; junction bases not matched to a gene: 8. The CDR3 length is 17 residues.

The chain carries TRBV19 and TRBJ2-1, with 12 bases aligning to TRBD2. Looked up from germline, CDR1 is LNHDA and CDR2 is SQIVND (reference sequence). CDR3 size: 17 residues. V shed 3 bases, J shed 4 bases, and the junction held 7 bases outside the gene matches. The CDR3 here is CASSIEASGRAYNEQFF. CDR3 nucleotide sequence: TGTGCCAGTAGTATCGAGGCTAGCGGGAGGGCTTACAATGAGCAGTTCTTC.

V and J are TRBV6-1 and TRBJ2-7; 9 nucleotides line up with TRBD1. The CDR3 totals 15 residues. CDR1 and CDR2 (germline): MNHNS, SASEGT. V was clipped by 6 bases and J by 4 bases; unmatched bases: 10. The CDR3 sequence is CASSPWTGESYEQYF. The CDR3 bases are TGTGCCAGCAGCCCATGGACAGGGGAATCTTACGAGCAGTACTTC.

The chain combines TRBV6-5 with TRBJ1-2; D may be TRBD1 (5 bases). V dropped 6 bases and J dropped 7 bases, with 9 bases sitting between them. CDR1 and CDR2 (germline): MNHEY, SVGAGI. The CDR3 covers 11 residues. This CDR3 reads CASRGPGGYTF. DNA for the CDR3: TGTGCCAGCAGGGGGCCCGGTGGCTACACCTTC.